Ten or more counts support the clone carrying this T cell receptor beta chain. Its matching antigen is unknown. This sample was taken from a study of T-cell reconstitution after alpha-beta-depleted transplantation in children. Trimming pared 5 bases from V and 4 bases from J, leaving 8 bases between. The CDR3 is 12 residues long. Study observations and caveats: Diversity of TCRbeta at day 60 was high in some patients, arising from surviving recipient T cells and thymic progenitors. The study reportedly traced alpha-beta T cells about two months after transplant to several hundred expanded graft clones. Newly generated T cells supplied most T-cell counts and diversity one year post-transplant.

It was with unique molecular identifiers that the TCRbeta library was prepared. A single record per CDR3 protein comes from TCRdb applying MiXCR to the PCR reads. The table lists about 280,000 distinct CDR3 sequences, roughly 11% of them singletons, with roughly a quarter in the top ten. V and J are TRBV12-3 or TRBV12-4 and TRBJ1-2; the D is unclear. The sample consisted of peripheral blood, taken 180 days after TCRalphabeta/CD19-depleted stem cell transplant. This clonotype was obtained from a male patient between 2 and 15 years old who had a stem cell transplant for chronic granulomatous disease, so the T cells may come from the graft donor. The CDR3 region is CASSPEGYGYTF. The DNA for the CDR3 is TGTGCCAGCAGTCCCGAGGGCTATGGCTACACCTTC.